These 15 T cell receptor beta chains were sequenced from one sample in a study of cytomegalovirus exposure and HLA in healthy donors. PCR employed 60 Vbeta and 13 Jbeta primers. The method was immunoSEQ multiplex PCR; TCRdb's version includes in-frame clones alone and lacks a portion of them. The data contain around 180,000 clones, over 70% of them seen just once; the ten biggest clones take up about 1.9%. The sample consisted of PBMCs. These receptors were obtained from a woman younger than 30 in good health and CMV-seropositive.

The V and J genes are TRBV11-1 and TRBJ1-1; perhaps TRBD1 as D (6 bases). CDR1 is SGHAT, CDR2 FQDESV, per germline (reference sequence). The CDR3 spans 15 residues. Trimming left V 2 bases short and J 5 bases short, with 15 bases between. The CDR3 here is CASSLSSGGRTEAFF. The DNA of the CDR3 is TGTGCCAGCAGCTTAAGTTCGGGGGGGCGGACTGAAGCTTTCTTT.

Only a few counts were recorded for this clone. The chain employs TRBV6-5 and TRBJ1-2; perhaps TRBD1 as D (6 bases). Trimming pared 8 bases from V and 8 bases from J, leaving 18 bases between. Germline loops: CDR1 MNHEY, CDR2 SVGAGI. CDR3 length: 13 amino acids. CDR3 DNA sequence: TGTGCCAGCGCTCTAAGGGAGGGGGGAGGCTACACCTTC. Its translation is CASALREGGGYTF.

CDR3 sequence reads: CASTGTAWGSGNTIYF. In DNA, the CDR3 is TGTGCCAGCACCGGGACAGCCTGGGGCTCTGGAAACACCATATATTTT. J is TRBJ1-3 and V is TRBV6-6, with 7 bases lining up with TRBD1. V shed 7 bases and J 0 bases; nucleotides not matched to a gene: 9. Germline V CDR1 and CDR2: MNHNY, SVGAGI (reference sequence). The CDR3 extends over 16 amino acids.

This clone was picked up a small number of times. This chain uses TRBV25-1 with TRBJ2-4, with TRBD2 identical over 14 bases. The CDR3 is 17 amino acids. V trimming: 2 bases; J trimming: 5 bases; junction bases outside the gene matches: 5. Germline-derived CDR1 and CDR2 are MGHDK and SYGVNS. DNA for the CDR3: TGTGCCAGCAGTGAAAGGGGGACTAGCGGGGGCCAAAACATTCAGTACTTC. This codes for CASSERGTSGGQNIQYF.

V gene TRBV28 combines with J gene TRBJ1-6; D not resolved. Germline CDR1 and CDR2: MDHEN and SYDVKM. The CDR3 spans 13 residues. The V end was cut by 8 bases, the J end by 6 bases, with 11 bases between. The CDR3 region is CASRLRSNSPLHF. CDR3 DNA sequence: TGTGCCAGCCGGTTAAGGAGTAATTCACCCCTCCACTTT.

The rearrangement links TRBV30 to TRBJ1-5; D gene uncertain. The V gene's germline CDR1 is GTSNPN and CDR2 SVGIG (reference sequence). The V end lost 0 bases, the J end lost 6 bases, and 12 bases lay between the germline ends. CDR3 size: 14 residues. The CDR3 reads CAWSVLGVSQPQHF. CDR3 nucleotides: TGTGCCTGGAGTGTACTGGGCGTCTCTCAGCCCCAGCATTTT. Complete variable domain (other parts from reference TRBV30 and TRBJ1-5): SQTIHQWPATLVQPVGSPLSLECTVEGTSNPNLYWYRQAAGRGLQLLFYSVGIGQISSEVPQNLSASRPQDRQFILSSKKLLLSDSGFYLCAWSVLGVSQPQHFGDGTRLSIL.

The rearrangement joins TRBV6-1 to TRBJ1-5; 8 nucleotides agree with TRBD1. Germline lookup yields CDR1 MNHNS and CDR2 SASEGT. The CDR3 contains 18 residues. The V segment lost 6 bases and the J segment 6 bases; nucleotides outside the gene matches: 19. DNA for the CDR3: TGTGCCAGCAGAGAACTCCCAAAGGACAGGGAAGGTCCTCAGCCCCAGCATTTT. Translating gives CASRELPKDREGPQPQHF.

A word on this clone: At one end, the junction sequence differs from germline, possibly due to a read error. The chain carries TRBV5-1 and TRBJ2-6; tentatively, D is TRBD1 (5 bases). The CDR3 runs to 15 residues. CDR1 and CDR2 (germline): SGHRS, YFSETQ. The DNA of the CDR3 is TGCGCCAGCAGCCCTCCCCACTCTGGGGCCAACGGCCTGACTTTC. It yields the protein CASSPPHSGANGLTF.

The chain employs TRBV13 and TRBJ2-7; D remains ambiguous. Germline CDR1 and CDR2: PRHDT and FYEKMQ (reference sequence). Trimming cost V 5 bases and J 9 bases, with 14 bases left between them. This CDR3 has 12 amino acids. CDR3 sequence reads: CASSRGGSGQYF. DNA of the CDR3: TGTGCCAGCAGCCGCGGTGGGTCGGGGCAGTACTTC.

The chain couples TRBV6-1 to TRBJ2-3; perhaps TRBD2 as D (6 bases). CDR3 size: 11 residues. V lost 5 bases and J 8 bases, leaving 8 bases between the germline ends. Germline V gene data show CDR1 as MNHNS and CDR2 as SASEGT. The CDR3: CASSQGGTQYF. The CDR3 coding sequence is TGTGCCAGCAGTCAGGGAGGTACGCAGTATTTT.

J is TRBJ2-2 and V is TRBV4-3; the D gene is possibly TRBD2 (6 bases). The V end lost 3 bases, the J end lost 3 bases, and 8 bases lay between the germline ends. The length of the CDR3 is 14 residues. The germline CDR1 and CDR2 sequences are LGHNA and YSLEER. The CDR3 DNA reads TGCGCCAGCAGCCAGGGGGGAGACACCGGGGAGCTGTTTTTT. Encoded protein: CASSQGGDTGELFF.

J is TRBJ1-2 and V is TRBV29-1; TRBD1 is a possible D gene (5 bases). CDR3 length: 14 residues. The V gene's germline CDR1 is SQVTM and CDR2 ANQGSEA. V shed 3 bases and J shed 7 bases, with 18 bases lying between them. DNA for the CDR3: TGCAGCGTTGAGGGTGCTTCGACTCAGGGTGGCTACACCTTC. This codes for CSVEGASTQGGYTF. Using reference TRBV29-1 and TRBJ1-2 for the parts outside the CDR3, the full variable domain is SAVISQKPSRDICQRGTSLTIQCQVDSQVTMMFWYRQQPGQSLTLIATANQGSEATYESGFVIDKFPISRPNLTFSTLTVSNMSPEDSSIYLCSVEGASTQGGYTFGSGTRLTVV.

The chain recombines TRBV6-5 with TRBJ1-5; D unresolved. There are 14 residues in the CDR3. Germline V CDR1 and CDR2: MNHEY, SVGAGI. V lost 6 bases and J 5 bases, leaving 14 bases between the germline ends. The CDR3 DNA follows: TGTGCCAGCAGAAGCAATGTCGGGGATCAGCCCCAGCATTTT. This gives the protein CASRSNVGDQPQHF.

The J gene is TRBJ2-7, the V gene TRBV15; D not certain. The CDR3 runs to 13 residues. Trimming pared 1 base from V and 4 bases from J, leaving 8 bases between. From germline, CDR1 is LNHNV and CDR2 YYDKDF (reference sequence). CDR3: CATSRVSGYEQYF. The CDR3 DNA reads as TGTGCCACCAGCAGAGTATCCGGGTACGAGCAGTACTTC.

The chain joins TRBV30 to TRBJ1-2; 11 positions agree with TRBD1. In germline, CDR1 is GTSNPN, CDR2 SVGIG (reference sequence). V gave up 2 bases and J gave up 7 bases; unmatched junction bases: 3. There are 13 residues in the CDR3. In nucleotides, the CDR3 is TGTGCCTGGAGTCCCGGGACAGGGGGTGGCTACACCTTC. As protein: CAWSPGTGGGYTF.